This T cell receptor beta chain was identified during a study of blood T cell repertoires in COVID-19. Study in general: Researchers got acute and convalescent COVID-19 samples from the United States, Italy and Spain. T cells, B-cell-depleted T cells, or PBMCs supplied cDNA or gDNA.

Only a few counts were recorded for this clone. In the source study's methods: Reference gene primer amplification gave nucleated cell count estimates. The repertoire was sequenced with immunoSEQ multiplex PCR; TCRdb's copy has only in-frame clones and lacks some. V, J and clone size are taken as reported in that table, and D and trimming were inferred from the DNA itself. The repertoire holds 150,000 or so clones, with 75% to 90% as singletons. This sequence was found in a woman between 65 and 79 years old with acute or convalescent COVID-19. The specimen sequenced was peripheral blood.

The CDR3 DNA reads TGCGCCAGCAGCTTGGTGGGGGGGATTAGCACAGATACGCAGTATTTT. Protein sequence: CASSLVGGISTDTQYF. The chain combines TRBV5-1 with TRBJ2-3; 7 bases agree with TRBD2. The germline CDR1 and CDR2 sequences are SGHRS and YFSETQ. The CDR3 is 16 residues long. V was pared by 0 bases and J by 0 bases, with 4 bases of the junction left unmatched.